The 28 T cell receptor beta chains below come from one sample, sequenced in a study of T cell repertoires in ileal Crohn's disease. The table came from immunoSEQ multiplex PCR; TCRdb's copy has only in-frame clones and leaves some out. The sample consists of approximately 5,100 clones, approximately 85% of them appearing once. Sequencing was carried out using ileal tissue. These receptors originate from an adult with Crohn's disease.

As DNA, the CDR3 is TGTGCCAGCAGCCCGCGGGGGCCCGTATCCGGGGAAAAACTGTTTTTT. This gives the protein CASSPRGPVSGEKLFF. V is TRBV14 and J is TRBJ1-4, with D tentatively TRBD1 (6 bases). This CDR3 is 16 amino acids long. Germline CDR1 is SGHDN and CDR2 is FVKESK. Trimming cost V 4 bases and J 8 bases, with 20 bases left between them.

Only a few counts were recorded for this clone. This chain uses TRBV27 with TRBJ2-5, with D maybe TRBD1 (6 bases). The CDR3 consists of 14 residues. Germline lookup yields CDR1 MNHEY and CDR2 SMNVEV (reference sequence). Trimming pared 1 base from V and 1 base from J, leaving 7 bases between. The CDR3 is CASSLWGLQETQYF. The CDR3 region has the DNA TGTGCCAGCAGTTTATGGGGGCTCCAAGAGACCCAGTACTTC.

The V gene is TRBV7-9, the J gene TRBJ2-5; 10 bases line up with TRBD2. Germline V CDR1 and CDR2: SEHNR, FQNEAQ (reference sequence). The CDR3 covers 14 residues. Trimming removed 1 base from V and 4 bases from J; junction bases left unmatched: 0. The CDR3 coding sequence is TGTGCCAGCAGCTTAGGGACTAGCGGAGAGACCCAGTACTTC. This sequence encodes CASSLGTSGETQYF.

This chain joins TRBV7-3 and TRBJ2-1, with D possibly being TRBD2 (5 bases). Trimming cost V 2 bases and J 2 bases, with 10 bases left between them. Germline V gene lookup returns CDR1 SGHTA and CDR2 FQGTGA. CDR3 length: 15 amino acids. DNA of the CDR3: TGTGCCAGCAGCTTAGAGCCCGGGACCTACAATGAGCAGTTCTTC. Amino acids: CASSLEPGTYNEQFF.

The chain joins TRBV7-2 to TRBJ2-5; 16 nucleotides agree with TRBD2. The CDR3 is made up of 18 amino acids. Losses at the gene ends were 1 base for V and 6 bases for J; bases not matched to a gene: 8. Germline CDR1 and CDR2: SGHTA and FQGNSA. CDR3 nucleotides: TGTGCCAGCAGCTTAGTAGGGGGACTAGCGGGGGGGCCGAAGACCCAGTACTTC. Translation gives CASSLVGGLAGGPKTQYF.

The chain links TRBV6-4 to TRBJ2-2; TRBD1 matches at 7 bases. Germline V gene sequence: CDR1 MRHNA, CDR2 SNTAGT. The CDR3 length is 15 residues. With V trimmed by 2 bases and J by 8 bases, 8 bases remained unmatched. The CDR3 region has the DNA TGTGCCAGCAGTGACGGGACAGCGATGGCGGGGGAGCTGTTTTTT. It codes for CASSDGTAMAGELFF.

This chain links TRBV5-6 with TRBJ1-5; TRBD1 matches at 9 bases. There are 14 residues in the CDR3. The germline V gene encodes CDR1 SGHDT and CDR2 YYEEEE. After removal of 4 bases from V and 7 bases from J, the junction contained 6 bases not matched to a gene. The CDR3 is CASSLQGAEQPQHF. The CDR3 DNA reads as TGTGCCAGCAGCCTACAGGGGGCTGAGCAGCCCCAGCATTTT.

CDR3 nucleotides: TGTGCCAGCAGCGGACAGCCTAATGAAAAACTGTTTTTT. It encodes CASSGQPNEKLFF. The chain employs TRBV2 and TRBJ1-4; D may be TRBD1 (6 bases). The CDR3 sequence is 13 residues long. V gave up 6 bases and J gave up 3 bases, with 8 bases separating them. Per germline, CDR1 SNHLY and CDR2 FYNNEI. Full variable domain (remainder filled in from reference TRBV2 and TRBJ1-4): EPEVTQTPSHQVTQMGQEVILRCVPISNHLYFYWYRQILGQKVEFLVSFYNNEISEKSEIFDDQFSVERPDGSNFTLKIRSTKLEDSAMYFCASSGQPNEKLFFGSGTQLSVL.

This clone was detected a few times. V is TRBV5-1 and J is TRBJ1-6; D is uncertain. Germline loops: CDR1 SGHRS, CDR2 YFSETQ. This CDR3 region has 13 residues. Trimming stripped 2 bases from V and 8 bases from J, with 8 bases between. The chain's CDR3 is CASSLNEDSPLHF. The CDR3 DNA is TGCGCCAGCAGCTTAAATGAGGATTCACCCCTCCACTTT.

The chain joins TRBV19 to TRBJ1-5; 12 bases agree with TRBD1. Germline V lookup: CDR1 LNHDA, CDR2 SQIVND (reference sequence). The CDR3 runs 17 residues. V lost 3 bases to trimming and J lost 6 bases; unmatched junction nucleotides: 9. The chain's CDR3 is CASSIWGQGAQGQPQHF. The CDR3 DNA is TGTGCCAGTAGTATCTGGGGACAGGGGGCTCAGGGTCAGCCCCAGCATTTT.

This chain uses TRBV11-3 with TRBJ2-1; 10 positions agree with TRBD1. V lost 0 bases, J lost 0 bases, and 8 bases stayed unmatched. Germline-derived CDR1 and CDR2 are SGHNT and YENEEA. CDR3 length equals 19 residues. The CDR3 spells CASSLEVTGGRSSYNEQFF. The CDR3 region has the DNA TGTGCCAGCAGCTTAGAGGTGACAGGGGGCCGTAGCTCCTACAATGAGCAGTTCTTC.

The chain has TRBV5-3 and TRBJ1-5; 7 bases line up with TRBD1. TRBV5-3 is an ORF; its function is uncertain. The trim removed 4 bases at V and 4 bases at J, leaving 17 bases unmatched. This CDR3 is 18 amino acids long. CDR3 sequence: CARSRLHGKDRVNQPQHF. In DNA, the CDR3 is TGTGCCAGAAGCCGACTACACGGCAAAGACAGGGTGAATCAGCCCCAGCATTTT.

This chain uses TRBV27 with TRBJ1-4; perhaps TRBD1 as D (6 bases). This CDR3 region has 14 residues. The germline CDR1 and CDR2 sequences are MNHEY and SMNVEV (reference sequence). Trimming shortened V by 8 bases and J by 0 bases, and 10 bases separated the two germline ends. The CDR3 sequence is CASGRTATNEKLFF. In DNA form, the CDR3 reads TGTGCCAGCGGCCGGACAGCAACTAATGAAAAACTGTTTTTT.

The rearrangement links TRBV27 to TRBJ1-5; no clear D. Trimming cost V 2 bases and J 10 bases, with 15 bases left between them. The CDR3 spans 14 residues. Germline lookup yields CDR1 MNHEY and CDR2 SMNVEV (reference sequence). The CDR3 sequence: CASSLGIGGKPQHF. CDR3 coding DNA: TGTGCCAGCAGTTTAGGGATCGGAGGAAAACCCCAGCATTTT.

The chain combines TRBV10-3 with TRBJ1-2, with unresolved D. Trimming shortened V by 8 bases and J by 1 base, and 8 bases separated the two germline ends. There are 12 residues in the CDR3. Germline V gene sequence: CDR1 ENHRY, CDR2 SYGVKD. CDR3 sequence reads: CAIFGSNYGYTF. The CDR3 DNA reads as TGTGCCATCTTCGGGAGTAACTATGGCTACACCTTC.

The chain combines TRBV6-5 with TRBJ1-3; weak D call: TRBD1 (5 bases). V dropped 2 bases and J dropped 0 bases, with 8 bases sitting between them. Looked up from germline, CDR1 is MNHEY and CDR2 is SVGAGI. This CDR3 spans 15 amino acids. The CDR3 protein is CASSYTGGSGNTIYF. In nucleotides, the CDR3 is TGTGCCAGCAGTTACACCGGGGGCTCTGGAAACACCATATATTTT.

The count of this clone is one. The chain joins TRBV4-1 to TRBJ2-7; tentatively, D is TRBD2 (6 bases). Trimming removed 1 base at V and 1 base at J, with 11 bases between. Germline lookup yields CDR1 MGHRA and CDR2 YSYEKL. There are 15 residues in the CDR3. As DNA, the CDR3 is TGCGCCAGCAGCCAAGCGGGAGTGGGATCCTACGAGCAGTACTTC. Encoded protein: CASSQAGVGSYEQYF.

This clone was observed a handful of times. The CDR3 DNA sequence: TGCAGCGTCGAGGGGGGACAGACTGGAAACACCATATATTTT. Amino acids: CSVEGGQTGNTIYF. The V and J genes are TRBV29-1 and TRBJ1-3; TRBD1 aligns across 7 bases. The CDR3 spans 14 residues. Germline V gives CDR1 SQVTM, CDR2 ANQGSEA. Trimming took 6 bases from V and 2 from J; bases not matched to a gene: 7.

In its sample, this clone was seen a few times. J is TRBJ2-3 and V is TRBV9, with D possibly matching TRBD1 (5 bases). This CDR3 comprises 12 residues. Germline CDR1 SGDLS, CDR2 YYNGEE. Trimming cost V 5 bases and J 5 bases, with 9 bases left between them. CDR3 sequence (DNA): TGTGCCAGCAGTTACCAGGGAGATACGCAGTATTTT. Translating it yields CASSYQGDTQYF.

This sequence joins TRBV6-6 and TRBJ1-4; D is ambiguous. V lost 3 bases to trimming and J lost 4 bases, with 9 bases between them. Germline V CDR1 and CDR2: MNHNY, SVGAGI (reference sequence). The CDR3 extends over 14 amino acids. The CDR3 DNA sequence: TGTGCCAGCAGTTATAATAGTGATAATGAAAAACTGTTTTTT. Translation gives CASSYNSDNEKLFF.

CDR3 region: CASSPSGGAAGELFF. CDR3 nucleotide sequence: TGTGCCAGCAGCCCAAGCGGGGGGGCAGCCGGGGAGCTGTTTTTT. The V gene is TRBV6-5, the J gene TRBJ2-2, with 10 bases matching TRBD2. V shed 6 bases and J 6 bases; nucleotides not matched to a gene: 7. From germline, CDR1 is MNHEY and CDR2 SVGAGI. The CDR3 is 15 residues long.

V gene TRBV6-1 combines with J gene TRBJ2-2; D is unresolved. Trimming stripped 8 bases from V and 5 bases from J, with 18 bases between. Looked up from germline, CDR1 is MNHNS and CDR2 is SASEGT. The CDR3 sequence is 15 residues long. CDR3 DNA sequence: TGTGCCAGCCATTTAGATATGTCGCGGACCGGGGAGCTGTTTTTT. It codes for CASHLDMSRTGELFF.

The chain has TRBV2 and TRBJ1-1, with a possible D match to TRBD1 (5 bases). The ends were cut back, 10 bases at V and 1 base at J, with 13 bases in the middle. The germline CDR1 and CDR2 sequences are SNHLY and FYNNEI. The CDR3 is made up of 13 amino acids. Here the CDR3 reads CATRGEKNTEAFF. In nucleotides, the CDR3 is TGTGCCACCCGGGGGGAGAAGAACACTGAAGCTTTCTTT.

This chain links TRBV5-5 with TRBJ2-1; 9 nucleotides match TRBD1. V shed 0 bases and J 4 bases; nucleotides not matched to a gene: 2. Germline assignment: CDR1 SGHKS and CDR2 YYEKEE (reference sequence). CDR3 length: 15 amino acids. The chain's CDR3 is CASSLEQGAYNEQFF. DNA for the CDR3: TGTGCCAGCAGCTTGGAACAGGGGGCTTACAATGAGCAGTTCTTC.

The chain joins TRBV10-3 to TRBJ1-2, with 8 bases fitting TRBD1. Trimming took 6 bases from V and 3 from J; bases not matched to a gene: 6. The CDR3 contains 14 residues. CDR1 and CDR2 (germline): ENHRY, SYGVKD. The CDR3 DNA reads as TGTGCCATCAGGAGCGGGACAGGCGACTATGGCTACACCTTC. Its translation is CAIRSGTGDYGYTF.

This chain connects TRBV5-6 to TRBJ2-4; D is perhaps TRBD2 (6 bases). CDR1 is SGHDT, CDR2 YYEEEE, per germline. CDR3 size: 15 residues. V was clipped by 0 bases and J by 8 bases, with 15 bases between them. The CDR3 bases are TGTGCCAGCAGCTTGGGGGGGGACCCCGCCGACATTCAGTACTTC. It translates to CASSLGGDPADIQYF.

The rearrangement uses TRBV7-2 and TRBJ2-2; D perhaps matches TRBD1 (5 bases). Per germline, CDR1 SGHTA and CDR2 FQGNSA. V lost 3 bases, J lost 0 bases, and 8 bases lay in between. This CDR3 has 15 amino acids. The CDR3, as DNA: TGTGCCAGCAGCTTTGGGGCCTCGAACACCGGGGAGCTGTTTTTT. Protein product: CASSFGASNTGELFF.

V is TRBV10-3 and J is TRBJ2-3; 13 bases fit TRBD2. CDR1 and CDR2 (germline): ENHRY, SYGVKD. The V segment lost 6 bases and the J segment 2 bases; nucleotides outside the gene matches: 5. CDR3 length: 16 residues. The CDR3: CAIRPGLAGTTDTQYF. CDR3 coding DNA: TGTGCCATCAGACCGGGACTAGCGGGGACCACAGATACGCAGTATTTT.